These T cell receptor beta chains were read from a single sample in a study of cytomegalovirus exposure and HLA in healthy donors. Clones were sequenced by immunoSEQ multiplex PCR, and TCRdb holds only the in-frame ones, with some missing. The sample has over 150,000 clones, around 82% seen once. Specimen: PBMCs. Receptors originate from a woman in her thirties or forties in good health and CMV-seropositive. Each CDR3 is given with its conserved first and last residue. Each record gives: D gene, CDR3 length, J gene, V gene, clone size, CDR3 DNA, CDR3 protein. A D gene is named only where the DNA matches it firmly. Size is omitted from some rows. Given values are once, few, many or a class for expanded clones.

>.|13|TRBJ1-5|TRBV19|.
TGTGCCAGTAGTAGACAGCAAGATCAGCCCCAGCATTTT
CASSRQQDQPQHF
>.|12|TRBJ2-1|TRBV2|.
TGTGCCAGCAAGACTAGTCTTAATGAGCAGTTCTTC
CASKTSLNEQFF
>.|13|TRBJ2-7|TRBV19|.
TGTGCCAGTAGTATCCGGGACAACTACGAGCAGTACTTC
CASSIRDNYEQYF
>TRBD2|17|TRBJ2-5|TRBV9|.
TGTGCCAGCAGCGTAGGACTAGCGGGAGGCTGGGAAGAGACCCAGTACTTC
CASSVGLAGGWEETQYF
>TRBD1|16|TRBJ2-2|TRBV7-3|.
TGTGCCAGCAGCTCCTGGACAGGGCCGAACACCGGGGAGCTGTTTTTT
CASSSWTGPNTGELFF
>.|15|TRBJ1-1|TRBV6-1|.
TGTGCCAGCAGTGAAGGAGGGGGAGGGTACACTGAAGCTTTCTTT
CASSEGGGGYTEAFF
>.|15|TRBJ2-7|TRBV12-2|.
TGTGCAAGTCGCTCGCTGACAGGGGGCAAGTACGAGCAGTACTTC
CASRSLTGGKYEQYF
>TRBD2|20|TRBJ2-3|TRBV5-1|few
TGCGCCAGCAGCCGGGGGAGAGAAGATAGCGGGATCTACGCGACAGATACGCAGTATTTT
CASSRGREDSGIYATDTQYF
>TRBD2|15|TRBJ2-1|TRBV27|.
TGTGCCAGCAGTTGGGGACTAGCGGGAGGCGATGAGCAGTTCTTC
CASSWGLAGGDEQFF
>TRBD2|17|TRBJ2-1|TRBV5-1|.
TGCGCCAGCAGCTTGGGGGGGACTAGCGGGAGCGACAATGAGCAGTTCTTC
CASSLGGTSGSDNEQFF
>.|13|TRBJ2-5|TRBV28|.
TGTGCCAGCAGTGGGGCGGTCCAAGAGACCCAGTACTTC
CASSGAVQETQYF
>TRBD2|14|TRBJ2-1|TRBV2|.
TGTGCCAGCAGTGAGGGACTAGCGGACAATGAGCAGTTCTTC
CASSEGLADNEQFF
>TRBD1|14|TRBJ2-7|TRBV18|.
TGTGCCAGCTCATCGTCCGGGACAGAGTACGAGCAGTACTTC
CASSSSGTEYEQYF